This T cell receptor beta chain stems from a study of T-cell reconstitution after alpha-beta-depleted transplantation in children. Broader study findings: Several hundred rapidly expanded clones from non-depleted graft cells reportedly supplied alpha-beta T cells about two months post-transplant.

By its share, this clonotype is medium-sized. Its target is unknown. V gave up 1 base and J gave up 3 bases, with 10 bases separating them. CDR1 SEHNR and CDR2 FQNEAQ come from the germline V gene (reference sequence). The CDR3 totals 14 residues. This sample's TCRbeta library carried unique molecular identifier barcodes. TCRdb processed the PCR reads anew with MiXCR; each CDR3 protein has one entry. The repertoire holds about 7,900 distinct CDR3 sequences, with 25% to 30% as singletons. The V gene is TRBV7-9, the J gene TRBJ2-7; D is unresolved. The sample consisted of peripheral blood, taken 60 days after TCRalphabeta/CD19-depleted stem cell transplant. The sequence was obtained from a boy younger than two who had a stem cell transplant for SCID, so the T cells may come from the graft donor. CDR3 sequence: CASSLVPVSYEQYF. DNA of the CDR3: TGTGCCAGCAGCTTAGTACCCGTGAGCTACGAGCAGTACTTC.